Presented here are 20 T cell receptor beta chains from one specimen sequenced in a study of spatial heterogeneity in lung cancer. General observations from the study: The study found that expanded intratumoral alpha and beta TCR counts tracked tumor mutation counts.

Time point given: sample taken at primary tumor resection. The antigens of these receptors remain unknown. TCRdb redid the calling of the 5' RACE reads with MiXCR, one entry per CDR3 protein. The data show over 25,000 distinct CDR3 sequences, around 7.5% seen once. The sequences come from lung tumor tissue, collected at surgery. The receptors here all came from a male donor with early-stage non-small cell lung cancer.

This clonotype has ten or more counts. The chain links TRBV10-2 to TRBJ2-3, with a tentative D call TRBD2 (7 bases). There are 13 residues in the CDR3. The germline CDR1 and CDR2 sequences are WSHSY and SAAADI. V was shortened by 3 bases and J by 8 bases, with 12 bases between the two germline ends. The chain's CDR3 is CASSEPGGVTQYF. CDR3 nucleotide sequence: TGCGCCAGCAGTGAACCGGGGGGCGTTACGCAGTATTTT.

The chain links TRBV10-2 to TRBJ1-1, with D unclear. Germline CDR1 and CDR2: WSHSY and SAAADI. This CDR3 is built from 14 residues. V was trimmed by 3 bases and J by 5 bases, leaving 13 bases between them. The CDR3 DNA is TGCGCCAGCAGTGATCAAGGTTTACTAACTGAAGCTTTCTTT. Protein product: CASSDQGLLTEAFF.

This clonotype was seen a handful of times. The rearrangement links TRBV7-8 to TRBJ2-7, with TRBD2 matching 8 bases. The CDR3 loop spans 15 amino acids. After removal of 1 base from V and 0 bases from J, the junction contained 2 bases not matched to a gene. Germline V gene lookup returns CDR1 SGHVS and CDR2 FQNEAQ. Here the CDR3 reads CASSLVAGGSYEQYF. The DNA for the CDR3 is TGTGCCAGCAGCTTAGTGGCGGGGGGCTCCTACGAGCAGTACTTC.

This chain connects TRBV18 to TRBJ1-5; TRBD1 aligns across 7 bases. Germline CDR1 is KGHSH and CDR2 is LQKENI. The length of the CDR3 is 13 residues. The ends lost 3 bases at V and 8 bases at J; junction bases unmatched: 4. Here the CDR3 DNA reads TGTGCCAGCTCACCGGACAGGACCGAGCCCCAGCATTTT. This codes for CASSPDRTEPQHF. The full variable domain, rest sourced from reference TRBV18 and TRBJ1-5, is NAGVMQNPRHLVRRRGQEARLRCSPMKGHSHVYWYRQLPEEGLKFMVYLQKENIIDESGMPKERFSAEFPKEGPSILRIQQVVRGDSAAYFCASSPDRTEPQHFGDGTRLSIL.

This clonotype was seen many times. The chain recombines TRBV7-9 with TRBJ2-3; D not certain. V shed 6 bases and J shed 0 bases, with 10 bases lying between them. CDR3 length equals 14 residues. Germline V lookup: CDR1 SEHNR, CDR2 FQNEAQ (reference sequence). The CDR3 DNA is TGTGCCAGCAGTCTCGGGTCTAGCACAGATACGCAGTATTTT. Its translation: CASSLGSSTDTQYF.

This clonotype was recorded many times. The chain combines TRBV6-2 or TRBV6-3 with TRBJ1-5; maybe TRBD1 (5 bases). There are 16 residues in the CDR3. CDR1 is MNHEY, CDR2 SVGEGT, per germline. Between the trimmed V and J ends, which lost 1 base and 1 base, there was a span of 11 bases. CDR3 DNA: TGTGCCAGCAGTTACTTTGGGACGCCAAGCAATCAGCCCCAGCATTTT. This codes for CASSYFGTPSNQPQHF.

This clonotype was counted many times. The chain links TRBV20-1 to TRBJ2-7, with a weak D call TRBD1 (7 bases). This CDR3 contains 17 residues. CDR1 DFQATT and CDR2 SNEGSKA come from the germline V gene (reference sequence). Deletions cut 0 bases from V and 1 base from J, with 19 bases between. This chain's CDR3 is CSARDIKKGAGSYEQYF. The CDR3 DNA is TGCAGTGCTAGAGATATAAAAAAGGGGGCGGGGTCCTACGAGCAGTACTTC.

This clonotype came up many times. The V call is TRBV20-1, the J call TRBJ2-7; tentative D call: TRBD1 (5 bases). The CDR3 is made up of 12 amino acids. Trimming left V 6 bases short and J 1 base short, with 10 bases between. Germline V gene sequence: CDR1 DFQATT, CDR2 SNEGSKA (reference sequence). The CDR3 reads CSAAHRSYEQYF. CDR3 DNA: TGCAGTGCCGCTCACAGGTCCTACGAGCAGTACTTC.

The chain links TRBV27 to TRBJ1-6; D not certain. CDR3 size: 14 residues. Trimming shortened V by 8 bases and J by 4 bases, and 12 bases separated the two germline ends. Germline lookup yields CDR1 MNHEY and CDR2 SMNVEV (reference sequence). This chain's CDR3 is CASARTLYNSPLHF. Written as DNA, the CDR3 is TGTGCCAGCGCGAGGACCCTTTATAATTCACCCCTCCACTTT.

This clonotype was observed a few times. The gene calls are TRBV7-2 and TRBJ2-2, with TRBD1 as a possible D gene (6 bases). Germline V gene data show CDR1 as SGHTA and CDR2 as FQGNSA. The CDR3 has 21 amino acids. Trimming left V 3 bases short and J 2 bases short, with 28 bases between. The CDR3 loop is CASSFIRIRTIKQGNTGELFF. The CDR3 DNA follows: TGTGCCAGCAGCTTTATCCGTATAAGGACAATTAAACAGGGAAACACCGGGGAGCTGTTTTTT. Complete variable domain (other parts from reference TRBV7-2 and TRBJ2-2): GAGVSQSPSNKVTEKGKDVELRCDPISGHTALYWYRQSLGQGLEFLIYFQGNSAPDKSGLPSDRFSAERTGGSVSTLTIQRTQQEDSAVYLCASSFIRIRTIKQGNTGELFFGEGSRLTVL.

The rearrangement joins TRBV3-1 to TRBJ2-1; weak D call: TRBD2 (5 bases). The germline V gene has CDR1 LGHDT and CDR2 YNNKEL (reference sequence). There are 12 residues in the CDR3. Trimming removed 2 bases from V and 11 bases from J, with 10 bases in between. CDR3 residues: CASSQLLTKQFF. CDR3 DNA sequence: TGTGCCAGCAGCCAATTATTGACTAAGCAGTTCTTC.

This clonotype was seen a handful of times. The CDR3 DNA is TGTGCCAGCAGTTCCCAGGCGGTTTACTCTGGGGCCAACGTCCTGACTTTC. Amino acids: CASSSQAVYSGANVLTF. The chain has TRBV27 and TRBJ2-6; no firm D call. This CDR3 is 17 amino acids long. Germline CDR1 reads MNHEY; CDR2 reads SMNVEV (reference sequence). V lost 4 bases and J lost 0, with 13 bases in between.

V usage is TRBV24-1 and J usage is TRBJ1-4, with 9 bases that match TRBD1. CDR1 KGHDR and CDR2 SFDVKD come from the germline V gene. CDR3 length: 17 residues. V lost 4 bases and J lost 5; bases outside the gene matches: 10. The CDR3 protein is CATSDTGQGGRNEKLFF. The DNA of the CDR3 is TGTGCCACCAGTGACACGGGACAGGGTGGGAGAAATGAAAAACTGTTTTTT.

This clonotype appeared many times. This rearrangement joins TRBV14 to TRBJ2-7, with D perhaps matching TRBD1 (5 bases). Germline CDR1 SGHDN, CDR2 FVKESK. This CDR3 comprises 14 residues. V was clipped by 2 bases and J by 5 bases, with 13 bases between them. CDR3 coding DNA: TGTGCCAGCAGCCAATACCAGGGCCGGGACGAGCAGTACTTC. This translates into CASSQYQGRDEQYF. The complete variable domain, with remaining parts taken from reference TRBV14 and TRBJ2-7, reads EAGVTQFPSHSVIEKGQTVTLRCDPISGHDNLYWYRRVMGKEIKFLLHFVKESKQDESGMPNNRFLAERTGGTYSTLKVQPAELEDSGVYFCASSQYQGRDEQYFGPGTRLTVT.

In its sample, this clonotype was seen many times. This chain uses TRBV6-2 or TRBV6-3 with TRBJ2-2; D not resolved. The CDR3 has 11 residues. V shed 7 bases and J shed 6 bases, with 6 bases lying between them. CDR1 MNHEY and CDR2 SVGEGT come from the germline V gene. The CDR3 DNA reads TGTGCCAGCACTGTAGCCGGGGAGCTGTTTTTT. Translated: CASTVAGELFF.

This clonotype has ten or more counts. V usage is TRBV15 and J usage is TRBJ2-1; 12 nucleotides line up with TRBD2. The CDR3 consists of 16 residues. The ends lost 5 bases at V and 4 bases at J; junction bases unmatched: 6. From germline, CDR1 is LNHNV and CDR2 YYDKDF (reference sequence). Here the CDR3 reads CATSFRTSGVYNEQFF. CDR3 DNA sequence: TGTGCCACCAGCTTCCGGACTAGCGGGGTTTACAATGAGCAGTTCTTC.

This clonotype was observed at least ten times. V is TRBV10-3 and J is TRBJ1-2; D perhaps matches TRBD1 (5 bases). The CDR3 spans 13 residues. V lost 4 bases, J lost 3 bases, and 9 bases lay in between. Looked up from germline, CDR1 is ENHRY and CDR2 is SYGVKD. CDR3 sequence (DNA): TGTGCCATCAGTGGGAGAGGGGACTATGGCTACACCTTC. It codes for CAISGRGDYGYTF.

In its sample, this clonotype was seen many times. The chain has TRBV18 and TRBJ2-5, with unresolved D. CDR1 and CDR2 from the germline V gene are KGHSH and LQKENI. V lost 7 bases to trimming and J lost 4 bases, with 13 bases between them. The CDR3 sequence is 13 residues long. The CDR3 coding sequence is TGTGCCAGCTGCTCTCCAGCGCGAGAGACCCAGTACTTC. This sequence encodes CASCSPARETQYF.

Turning to this clonotype: A much larger clonotype is one base distant, so this may be a read error. The chain carries TRBV7-9 and TRBJ2-7, with TRBD1 matching over 10 bases. Trimming took 4 bases from V and 9 from J; bases not matched to a gene: 12. The CDR3 extends over 15 amino acids. Germline-derived CDR1 and CDR2 are SEHNR and FQNEAQ (reference sequence). CDR3 in DNA: TGTGCCAGCAGCTCCAGGGACAGGGGCTGGGACGCGCAGTACTTC. It specifies CASSSRDRGWDAQYF.

The V and J genes are TRBV6-1 and TRBJ2-7, with 9 positions matching TRBD1. Germline lookup yields CDR1 MNHNS and CDR2 SASEGT. The CDR3 loop spans 14 amino acids. With V trimmed by 8 bases and J by 0 bases, 5 bases remained unmatched. CDR3 region: CASAETGGSYEQYF. CDR3 in DNA: TGTGCCAGCGCTGAGACAGGGGGCTCCTACGAGCAGTACTTC.